The 21 T cell receptor beta chains presented below share a single source sample, sequenced in a study of shared clonotypes between healthy human individuals. Sequenced by immunoSEQ multiplex PCR; TCRdb stores in-frame clones only, minus some. The data show 2,500,000 or so clones, with roughly 93% seen just once and roughly 0.39% held by the top ten. Sequencing was performed on naive CD4+ T cells from PBMCs. As to subset: CD45RA+ positively selected. The receptor source for this set is a man aged 18 to 30 in good health. Some clones in this sample may be carry-over from other donors' samples.

This rearrangement joins TRBV6-5 to TRBJ2-1, with TRBD2 matching over 13 bases. The trim removed 0 bases at V and 14 bases at J, leaving 7 bases unmatched. From germline, CDR1 is MNHEY and CDR2 SVGAGI. The CDR3 sequence is 15 residues long. DNA of the CDR3: TGTGCCAGCAGTTACTCGAGGACTAGCGGGAGCTCGGAGTTCTTC. This encodes CASSYSRTSGSSEFF.

The chain links TRBV6-4 to TRBJ1-1, with 7 bases that match TRBD1. The CDR3 length is 15 residues. Germline trimming cut 2 bases from V and 4 bases from J; bases unmatched to any gene: 7. CDR1 is MRHNA, CDR2 SNTAGT, per germline. CDR3 DNA: TGTGCCAGCAGTGACAGGGGGCAAGGGGTCACTGAAGCTTTCTTT. Protein: CASSDRGQGVTEAFF.

This clone has just a few counts. This chain uses TRBV14 with TRBJ1-2; D gene unclear. This CDR3 region has 13 residues. CDR1 is SGHDN, CDR2 FVKESK, per germline. The V end lost 1 base, the J end lost 8 bases, and 11 bases lay between the germline ends. The CDR3 nucleotides read TGTGCCAGCAGCCAAGTAAAAGGGTCAGGCTACACCTTC. It encodes CASSQVKGSGYTF. Full variable domain (outside the CDR3, taken from reference TRBV14 and TRBJ1-2): EAGVTQFPSHSVIEKGQTVTLRCDPISGHDNLYWYRRVMGKEIKFLLHFVKESKQDESGMPNNRFLAERTGGTYSTLKVQPAELEDSGVYFCASSQVKGSGYTFGSGTRLTVV.

The chain joins TRBV5-1 to TRBJ1-1; unclear D gene. V was shortened by 4 bases and J by 3 bases, with 13 bases between the two germline ends. The CDR3 has 14 residues. Germline CDR1 SGHRS, CDR2 YFSETQ. CDR3 residues: CASSPRGADTEAFF. CDR3 nucleotides: TGCGCCAGCAGCCCCCGGGGAGCGGACACTGAAGCTTTCTTT.

The J gene is TRBJ2-7, the V gene TRBV30; D not resolved. The V and J ends lost 0 bases and 4 bases respectively, with 16 bases between them. This CDR3 is built from 15 residues. The germline V gene encodes CDR1 GTSNPN and CDR2 SVGIG (reference sequence). CDR3 sequence reads: CAWSVNSPRPYEQYF. DNA of the CDR3: TGTGCCTGGAGTGTAAACTCCCCCAGGCCTTACGAGCAGTACTTC.

About this clone itself: This specimen includes other DNA sequences encoding the same CDR3. V usage is TRBV7-3 and J usage is TRBJ2-7; TRBD2 agrees at 10 bases. The V gene end was trimmed by 2 bases and the J gene end by 3 bases; junction bases not matched to a gene: 1. This CDR3 comprises 14 residues. The germline gives CDR1 SGHTA, CDR2 FQGTGA. The DNA of the CDR3 is TGTGCCAGCAGCTTATCTAGCGGGAGCTACGAGCAGTACTTC. It yields the protein CASSLSSGSYEQYF.

The chain carries TRBV7-9 and TRBJ1-4; D remains ambiguous. V shed 3 bases and J shed 4 bases, with 15 bases lying between them. Germline V gives CDR1 SEHNR, CDR2 FQNEAQ (reference sequence). This CDR3 comprises 16 residues. CDR3 protein: CASSFPPGLNNEKLFF. The DNA for the CDR3 is TGTGCCAGCAGCTTTCCCCCGGGTCTAAATAATGAAAAACTGTTTTTT.

V gene TRBV7-2 combines with J gene TRBJ2-2; 8 bases fit TRBD1. Germline trimming cut 5 bases from V and 8 bases from J; bases unmatched to any gene: 7. CDR1 is SGHTA, CDR2 FQGNSA, per germline. The CDR3 consists of 14 residues. The CDR3 DNA follows: TGTGCCAGCAGCCTTCAGGGGGCGCAGGGGGAGCTGTTTTTT. Its protein product is CASSLQGAQGELFF.

The V and J genes are TRBV7-9 and TRBJ1-2; unclear D gene. Trimming took 2 bases from V and 4 from J, leaving 14 bases between them. The length of the CDR3 is 15 residues. Germline CDR1 is SEHNR and CDR2 is FQNEAQ (reference sequence). CDR3 in amino acids: CASSLLVNTIYGYTF. Written as DNA, the CDR3 is TGTGCCAGCAGCTTACTGGTAAACACGATCTATGGCTACACCTTC.

The chain joins TRBV30 to TRBJ2-7, with TRBD2 matching 14 bases. Trimming at V came to 3 bases and at J to 3 bases, leaving 7 bases not matched to a gene. The germline gives CDR1 GTSNPN, CDR2 SVGIG (reference sequence). This CDR3 comprises 16 residues. CDR3 in DNA: TGTGCCTGGAGCCGCGGACTAGCGGGGGGTCTCTACGAGCAGTACTTC. Its protein is CAWSRGLAGGLYEQYF.

The V and J genes are TRBV13 and TRBJ2-5; D is undetermined. The germline V gene encodes CDR1 PRHDT and CDR2 FYEKMQ (reference sequence). The CDR3 spans 14 residues. V was clipped by 0 bases and J by 4 bases, with 9 bases between them. The CDR3 loop reads CASSLGVRGETQYF. The CDR3 DNA sequence: TGTGCCAGCAGCTTAGGGGTTCGAGGAGAGACCCAGTACTTC. The full variable domain, its missing parts supplied by reference TRBV13 and TRBJ2-5, is AAGVIQSPRHLIKEKRETATLKCYPIPRHDTVYWYQQGPGQDPQFLISFYEKMQSDKGSIPDRFSAQQFSDYHSELNMSSLELGDSALYFCASSLGVRGETQYFGPGTRLLVL.

The rearrangement links TRBV9 to TRBJ2-3; 8 nucleotides match TRBD2. Germline CDR1 SGDLS, CDR2 YYNGEE. V lost 7 bases, J lost 4 bases, and 5 bases stayed unmatched. CDR3 length: 13 residues. CDR3: CASSAGGSDTQYF. DNA of the CDR3: TGTGCCAGCTCTGCGGGAGGTTCAGATACGCAGTATTTT.

This chain uses TRBV4-1 with TRBJ2-3; weak D call: TRBD1 (5 bases). CDR3 length equals 16 residues. Germline V gene data show CDR1 as MGHRA and CDR2 as YSYEKL. Trimming removed 1 base at V and 0 bases at J, with 11 bases between. The CDR3: CASSQVARQSTDTQYF. The DNA of the CDR3 is TGCGCCAGCAGCCAAGTGGCTAGACAGAGCACAGATACGCAGTATTTT.

This clone appeared a single time. The V call is TRBV7-9, the J call TRBJ2-7; 9 bases agree with TRBD2. The ends lost 1 base at V and 0 bases at J; junction bases unmatched: 1. This CDR3 contains 15 residues. The germline gives CDR1 SEHNR, CDR2 FQNEAQ (reference sequence). CDR3 nucleotide sequence: TGTGCCAGCAGCTTAGGTAGCGGGGGCTCCTACGAGCAGTACTTC. Encoded protein: CASSLGSGGSYEQYF. The entire variable domain, with the rest obtained from reference TRBV7-9 and TRBJ2-7, is as follows: DTGVSQNPRHKITKRGQNVTFRCDPISEHNRLYWYRQTLGQGPEFLTYFQNEAQLEKSRLLSDRFSAERPKGSFSTLEIQRTEQGDSAMYLCASSLGSGGSYEQYFGPGTRLTVT.

V gene TRBV28 combines with J gene TRBJ2-1, with D possibly called TRBD1 or TRBD2 (5 bases each). The V gene lost 7 bases and the J gene lost 7 bases, with 20 bases spanning the gap. Germline CDR1 reads MDHEN; CDR2 reads SYDVKM. The CDR3 is 15 amino acids. The CDR3, as DNA: TGTGCCAGCAATGAATTCGTAGGGACGGAGAATGAGCAGTTCTTC. Protein: CASNEFVGTENEQFF.

V and J are TRBV15 and TRBJ1-5; D gene unclear. Trimming took 8 bases from V and 0 from J, leaving 8 bases between them. The CDR3 is made up of 13 amino acids. Germline V gene lookup returns CDR1 LNHNV and CDR2 YYDKDF (reference sequence). CDR3 protein: CATRPYSNQPQHF. The CDR3 bases are TGTGCCACCCGACCTTATAGCAATCAGCCCCAGCATTTT.

V and J are TRBV7-2 and TRBJ2-7; D tentatively reads TRBD1 or TRBD2 (6 bases each). The CDR3 length is 14 residues. Trimming shortened V by 2 bases and J by 4 bases, and 12 bases separated the two germline ends. Germline V CDR1 and CDR2: SGHTA, FQGNSA. The DNA for the CDR3 is TGTGCCAGCAGCTTATTAACAGGGAGGTACGAGCAGTACTTC. It codes for CASSLLTGRYEQYF.

The CDR3 DNA reads as TGTGCCACCAGCAGAGTATACAGGGGGTCAGATGGCTACACCTTC. Protein: CATSRVYRGSDGYTF. The chain uses TRBV15 and TRBJ1-2, with TRBD1 matching 8 bases. The V and J ends lost 1 base and 6 bases, in that order; junction bases with no gene match: 7. This CDR3 region has 15 residues. Per the germline V gene, CDR1 is LNHNV and CDR2 is YYDKDF (reference sequence).

The chain has TRBV14 and TRBJ2-5; no reliable D call. The CDR3 extends over 11 amino acids. Trimming shortened V by 4 bases and J by 7 bases, and 7 bases separated the two germline ends. Germline CDR1 is SGHDN and CDR2 is FVKESK. The CDR3 loop is CASSLHGTQYF. The DNA of the CDR3 is TGTGCCAGCAGCCTCCATGGGACCCAGTACTTC. Together with reference TRBV14 and TRBJ2-5, the CDR3 gives the full variable domain: EAGVTQFPSHSVIEKGQTVTLRCDPISGHDNLYWYRRVMGKEIKFLLHFVKESKQDESGMPNNRFLAERTGGTYSTLKVQPAELEDSGVYFCASSLHGTQYFGPGTRLLVL.

CDR3 loop: CATSYTDSNTQYF. The CDR3 DNA reads TGTGCCACCAGCTACACGGACAGTAATACGCAGTATTTT. The chain couples TRBV15 to TRBJ2-3; D is possibly TRBD1 (6 bases). The germline CDR1 and CDR2 sequences are LNHNV and YYDKDF (reference sequence). CDR3 length equals 13 residues. Between the trimmed V and J ends, which lost 5 bases and 7 bases, there was a span of 13 bases.

This clone showed up just a few times. The V call is TRBV6-4, the J call TRBJ1-1; tentatively, D is TRBD1 (5 bases). CDR1 MRHNA and CDR2 SNTAGT come from the germline V gene. Trimming took 4 bases from V and 5 from J, leaving 11 bases between them. This CDR3 comprises 13 residues. The DNA of the CDR3 is TGTGCCAGCAGTGCGGGGGTCGGAACTGAAGCTTTCTTT. This sequence encodes CASSAGVGTEAFF.